Given below is one T cell receptor beta chain in context. Original processing methods: For nucleated cells, counts were estimated from reference gene primer amplification. Sequencing used immunoSEQ multiplex PCR; TCRdb keeps in-frame clones, though not all of them. V, J and clone size reflect that table, while D and trimming were determined from the DNA. Among approximately 130,000 clones, more than 75% were seen once, and the ten largest hold about 8%. This sample was included in a study of blood T cell repertoires in COVID-19. Study details: The cDNA or gDNA used as material had been derived from T cells, B-cell-depleted T cells, or PBMCs.

The germline CDR1 and CDR2 sequences are MNHEY and SVGAGI. V was pared by 4 bases and J by 1 base, with 10 bases between. The CDR3 spans 14 residues. The source of this sequence is a man in his fifties or sixties with acute or convalescent COVID-19. Material for sequencing was peripheral blood. This chain connects TRBV6-5 to TRBJ1-1; D may be TRBD1 (5 bases). The CDR3 region is CASSLTGGNTEAFF. CDR3 sequence (DNA): TGTGCCAGCAGTTTAACGGGGGGGAACACTGAAGCTTTCTTT.